The present T cell receptor beta chain was sequenced within a study of cytomegalovirus exposure and HLA in healthy donors. Study-level results: With DRB1 most and HLA-C fewest, TCR association rates differed between HLA loci in a later analysis. Cytomegalovirus-associated TCR beta chains were listed, numbering over 150. As was reported, the classifier diagnosed cytomegalovirus status with high specificity and sensitivity.

Primers: 60 Vbeta forward and 13 Jbeta reverse. Here immunoSEQ multiplex PCR was the method, and the copy in TCRdb shows in-frame clones only, minus some. In the table there are 100,000 to 150,000 clones, roughly 80% of which are singletons. About this clone: The antigen remains unidentified.

The CDR3 consists of 14 residues. The V segment lost 4 bases and the J segment 0 bases; nucleotides outside the gene matches: 3. Germline loops: CDR1 SGHVS, CDR2 FQNEAQ. This TCR came from a man aged 18 to 30 in good health and CMV-seropositive. This chain connects TRBV7-8 to TRBJ2-7; 7 bases align to TRBD1. Sequenced material: PBMCs. The CDR3 sequence: CASSSGTDSYEQYF. The CDR3 nucleotides are TGTGCCAGCAGCTCAGGGACAGACTCCTACGAGCAGTACTTC.